These T cell receptor beta chains were read from a single sample in a study of blood T cell repertoires in COVID-19. Libraries were prepared by immunoSEQ multiplex PCR; TCRdb keeps only in-frame clonotypes and omits some of them. The sample contains some 120,000 clones, more than 75% of which appear only once. The sample taken for sequencing was peripheral blood. These receptors originate from a woman in her sixties or seventies with acute or convalescent COVID-19. CDR3s include the opening cysteine and the closing phenylalanine or tryptophan. Fields, in order: V gene, D gene, J gene, clone size, CDR3 protein, CDR3 DNA. A D gene is named only where the DNA matches it firmly. Clone size is stated in some rows and not others, as once, few, many or a class when expanded.

V gene: TRBV28; D gene: NA; J gene: TRBJ2-7; clone size: NA; CDR3 protein: CASSPLTGASEQYF; CDR3 DNA: TGTGCCAGCAGCCCCCTAACGGGAGCTTCCGAGCAGTACTTC
V gene: TRBV6-1; D gene: TRBD2; J gene: TRBJ2-1; clone size: NA; CDR3 protein: CASSAVTGTGTSGDEQFF; CDR3 DNA: TGTGCCAGCAGTGCCGTGACGGGAACCGGGACTAGCGGCGATGAGCAGTTCTTC
V gene: TRBV5-8; D gene: TRBD1; J gene: TRBJ1-4; clone size: NA; CDR3 protein: CASRDQGANEKLFF; CDR3 DNA: TGTGCCAGCAGGGATCAGGGGGCGAATGAAAAACTGTTTTTT
V gene: TRBV6-5; D gene: NA; J gene: TRBJ1-2; clone size: NA; CDR3 protein: CASSYSGTHYGYTF; CDR3 DNA: TGTGCCAGCAGTTACTCAGGGACACACTATGGCTACACCTTC
V gene: TRBV29-1; D gene: TRBD2; J gene: TRBJ2-5; clone size: NA; CDR3 protein: CSVGTSGVAGTQYF; CDR3 DNA: TGCAGCGTCGGGACTAGCGGAGTGGCGGGGACCCAGTACTTC
V gene: TRBV5-1; D gene: TRBD2; J gene: TRBJ2-1; clone size: NA; CDR3 protein: CASSSGRTSGNNEQFF; CDR3 DNA: TGCGCCAGCAGCTCCGGGCGGACTAGCGGAAACAATGAGCAGTTCTTC
V gene: TRBV5-1; D gene: TRBD2; J gene: TRBJ2-3; clone size: NA; CDR3 protein: CASSTTAGTFTDTQYF; CDR3 DNA: TGCGCCAGCAGCACTACAGCGGGGACTTTCACAGATACGCAGTATTTT
V gene: TRBV28; D gene: TRBD1; J gene: TRBJ1-3; clone size: once; CDR3 protein: CASSLSYRGLKGGNTIYF; CDR3 DNA: TGTGCCAGCAGTTTATCGTACAGGGGGCTAAAAGGTGGAAACACCATATATTTT
V gene: TRBV19; D gene: TRBD1; J gene: TRBJ1-2; clone size: NA; CDR3 protein: CASSIPDRGNGYTF; CDR3 DNA: TGTGCCAGTAGTATCCCGGACAGGGGAAATGGCTACACCTTC
V gene: TRBV5-1; D gene: NA; J gene: TRBJ1-4; clone size: NA; CDR3 protein: CASSRGGDEKLFF; CDR3 DNA: TGCGCCAGCAGCCGGGGAGGGGATGAAAAACTGTTTTTT
V gene: TRBV6-6; D gene: NA; J gene: TRBJ1-1; clone size: NA; CDR3 protein: CASSYSREGAFF; CDR3 DNA: TGTGCCAGCAGTTACTCGAGGGAGGGGGCTTTCTTT
V gene: TRBV19; D gene: NA; J gene: TRBJ1-2; clone size: NA; CDR3 protein: CASRNLNYGYTF; CDR3 DNA: TGTGCCAGCAGGAATCTTAACTATGGCTACACCTTC
V gene: TRBV11-2; D gene: NA; J gene: TRBJ2-3; clone size: NA; CDR3 protein: CASSFMTDTQYF; CDR3 DNA: TGTGCCAGCAGTTTTATGACAGATACGCAGTATTTT
V gene: TRBV19; D gene: NA; J gene: TRBJ2-5; clone size: NA; CDR3 protein: CASSTGRGKTQYF; CDR3 DNA: TGTGCCAGTAGCACAGGGAGAGGAAAGACCCAGTACTTC
V gene: TRBV2; D gene: TRBD2; J gene: TRBJ2-1; clone size: NA; CDR3 protein: CASSEWTSRPNEQFF; CDR3 DNA: TGTGCCAGCAGTGAGTGGACTAGTAGGCCCAATGAGCAGTTCTTC
V gene: TRBV5-1; D gene: TRBD2; J gene: TRBJ2-5; clone size: NA; CDR3 protein: CASSPGTSVQETQYF; CDR3 DNA: TGCGCCAGCAGCCCCGGGACTAGCGTACAAGAGACCCAGTACTTC
V gene: TRBV23-1; D gene: TRBD2; J gene: TRBJ2-3; clone size: NA; CDR3 protein: CASSHLTGLAGWTDTQYF; CDR3 DNA: TGCGCCAGCAGTCATCTTACCGGACTAGCGGGTTGGACAGATACGCAGTATTTT
V gene: TRBV10-3; D gene: TRBD2; J gene: TRBJ2-1; clone size: NA; CDR3 protein: CAISGGTSGFNEQFF; CDR3 DNA: TGTGCCATCAGTGGGGGGACTAGCGGTTTTAATGAGCAGTTCTTC
V gene: TRBV9; D gene: TRBD2; J gene: TRBJ2-1; clone size: NA; CDR3 protein: CASSLLAGAYNEQFF; CDR3 DNA: TGTGCCAGCAGCCTACTAGCGGGGGCCTACAATGAGCAGTTCTTC
V gene: TRBV10-2; D gene: NA; J gene: TRBJ2-1; clone size: NA; CDR3 protein: CASSEKVGGNEQFF; CDR3 DNA: TGCGCCAGCAGTGAGAAGGTAGGGGGCAATGAGCAGTTCTTC
V gene: TRBV29-1; D gene: TRBD1; J gene: TRBJ2-3; clone size: once; CDR3 protein: CSVRQGRETDTQYF; CDR3 DNA: TGCAGCGTTCGACAGGGAAGGGAGACAGATACGCAGTATTTT
V gene: TRBV7-6; D gene: TRBD2; J gene: TRBJ2-2; clone size: NA; CDR3 protein: CASSLEAGGRNFFDTGELFF; CDR3 DNA: TGTGCCAGCAGCTTAGAGGCCGGCGGGAGGAACTTTTTCGACACCGGGGAGCTGTTTTTT
V gene: TRBV3-1/TRBV3-2; D gene: TRBD1; J gene: TRBJ1-4; clone size: once; CDR3 protein: CASSRPGTGAEKLFF; CDR3 DNA: TGTGCCAGCAGCCGCCCCGGGACAGGGGCGGAAAAACTGTTTTTT
V gene: TRBV12-5; D gene: TRBD2; J gene: TRBJ2-1; clone size: NA; CDR3 protein: CASGRSGTSFSEQFF; CDR3 DNA: TGTGCTAGTGGCCGCTCCGGGACTAGTTTTAGTGAGCAGTTCTTC
V gene: TRBV7-8; D gene: NA; J gene: TRBJ2-4; clone size: NA; CDR3 protein: CASSKDPPGTKNIQYF; CDR3 DNA: TGTGCCAGCAGCAAAGATCCCCCAGGAACCAAAAACATTCAGTACTTC
V gene: TRBV5-1; D gene: TRBD1; J gene: TRBJ1-1; clone size: NA; CDR3 protein: CASSEPTGGFAEAFF; CDR3 DNA: TGCGCCAGCAGCGAGCCCACAGGGGGCTTCGCTGAAGCTTTCTTT
V gene: TRBV9; D gene: NA; J gene: TRBJ1-6; clone size: NA; CDR3 protein: CASSVSGQSNSPLHF; CDR3 DNA: TGTGCCAGCAGCGTCTCGGGACAATCTAATTCACCCCTCCACTTT
V gene: TRBV5-5; D gene: NA; J gene: TRBJ2-5; clone size: NA; CDR3 protein: CASSSYQETQYF; CDR3 DNA: TGTGCCAGCAGCTCGTACCAAGAGACCCAGTACTTC
V gene: TRBV19; D gene: NA; J gene: TRBJ1-2; clone size: NA; CDR3 protein: CASSPEGGAFNGYTF; CDR3 DNA: TGTGCCAGTAGCCCCGAGGGGGGGGCGTTTAATGGCTACACCTTC
V gene: TRBV5-1; D gene: NA; J gene: TRBJ2-1; clone size: once; CDR3 protein: CASSLGSRDWRSTYNEQFF; CDR3 DNA: TGCGCCAGCAGCTTGGGGTCCCGGGACTGGCGATCAACCTACAATGAGCAGTTCTTC
V gene: TRBV7-2; D gene: NA; J gene: TRBJ1-6; clone size: NA; CDR3 protein: CASSLRAGENSPLHF; CDR3 DNA: TGTGCCAGCAGCTTACGGGCGGGGGAAAATTCACCCCTCCACTTT
V gene: TRBV5-4; D gene: NA; J gene: TRBJ2-4; clone size: NA; CDR3 protein: CASSPSFVAKNIQYF; CDR3 DNA: TGTGCCAGCAGCCCTAGTTTCGTAGCCAAAAACATTCAGTACTTC
V gene: TRBV28; D gene: TRBD2; J gene: TRBJ2-1; clone size: NA; CDR3 protein: CASSRPSGGVGNEQFF; CDR3 DNA: TGTGCCAGCAGTCGACCGAGCGGGGGAGTTGGCAATGAGCAGTTCTTC
V gene: TRBV30; D gene: NA; J gene: TRBJ1-2; clone size: NA; CDR3 protein: CAWSNSRRPMRNNYGYTF; CDR3 DNA: TGTGCCTGGAGTAATTCCCGTCGTCCAATGCGCAATAACTATGGCTACACCTTC
V gene: TRBV5-1; D gene: TRBD1; J gene: TRBJ1-2; clone size: NA; CDR3 protein: CASSPARGRYGYTF; CDR3 DNA: TGCGCCAGCAGCCCGGCCAGGGGGAGGTATGGCTACACCTTC
V gene: TRBV6-1; D gene: TRBD1; J gene: TRBJ1-2; clone size: NA; CDR3 protein: CASSELGTVYGYTF; CDR3 DNA: TGTGCCAGCAGTGAATTGGGGACAGTCTATGGCTACACCTTC
V gene: TRBV5-1; D gene: NA; J gene: TRBJ1-2; clone size: NA; CDR3 protein: CASRPEEGYGYTF; CDR3 DNA: TGCGCCAGCAGGCCGGAAGAGGGCTATGGCTACACCTTC
V gene: TRBV27; D gene: TRBD1; J gene: TRBJ1-2; clone size: NA; CDR3 protein: CASSFLYGDRGLSYTF; CDR3 DNA: TGTGCCAGCAGTTTCCTATATGGTGACAGGGGTTTAAGCTACACCTTC
V gene: TRBV9; D gene: NA; J gene: TRBJ1-2; clone size: NA; CDR3 protein: CASSVDSGKHGYTF; CDR3 DNA: TGTGCCAGCAGCGTAGATTCAGGGAAACATGGCTACACCTTC
V gene: TRBV6-6; D gene: TRBD2; J gene: TRBJ2-3; clone size: NA; CDR3 protein: CASNLAGLAGGDTQYF; CDR3 DNA: TGTGCCAGCAATTTAGCCGGACTAGCGGGTGGGGATACGCAGTATTTT
V gene: TRBV15; D gene: NA; J gene: TRBJ2-3; clone size: NA; CDR3 protein: CATSREASLSTDTQYF; CDR3 DNA: TGTGCCACCAGCAGAGAAGCGAGCTTAAGCACAGATACGCAGTATTTT
V gene: TRBV9; D gene: TRBD1; J gene: TRBJ1-2; clone size: NA; CDR3 protein: CASTPGQADYGYTF; CDR3 DNA: TGTGCCAGCACCCCGGGACAGGCTGACTATGGCTACACCTTC
V gene: TRBV10-2; D gene: TRBD1; J gene: TRBJ1-5; clone size: NA; CDR3 protein: CASSGAGGGTRNQPQHF; CDR3 DNA: TGCGCCAGCAGTGGTGCAGGGGGCGGGACACGCAATCAGCCCCAGCATTTT
V gene: TRBV3-1/TRBV3-2; D gene: NA; J gene: TRBJ2-2; clone size: NA; CDR3 protein: CASSHLSGELFF; CDR3 DNA: TGTGCCAGCAGCCATCTCTCCGGGGAGCTGTTTTTT
V gene: TRBV5-4; D gene: NA; J gene: TRBJ2-5; clone size: NA; CDR3 protein: CASSLGGEEETQYF; CDR3 DNA: TGTGCCAGCAGCTTGGGGGGAGAGGAAGAGACCCAGTACTTC
V gene: TRBV27; D gene: NA; J gene: TRBJ1-5; clone size: NA; CDR3 protein: CASDLPGHALAGGNQPQHF; CDR3 DNA: TGTGCCAGTGATCTTCCGGGACATGCTTTAGCTGGGGGCAATCAGCCCCAGCATTTT
V gene: TRBV3-1/TRBV3-2; D gene: TRBD1; J gene: TRBJ1-1; clone size: NA; CDR3 protein: CASSQAALGQGANEAFF; CDR3 DNA: TGTGCCAGCAGCCAAGCTGCCCTGGGACAGGGAGCGAATGAAGCTTTCTTT
V gene: TRBV5-4; D gene: NA; J gene: TRBJ1-3; clone size: NA; CDR3 protein: CASSLLGGAGNTIYF; CDR3 DNA: TGTGCCAGCAGTCTCCTGGGGGGGGCTGGAAACACCATATATTTT
V gene: TRBV10-3; D gene: NA; J gene: TRBJ1-2; clone size: NA; CDR3 protein: CAISEEGTVYGYTF; CDR3 DNA: TGTGCCATCAGTGAGGAGGGAACAGTCTATGGCTACACCTTC
V gene: TRBV6-5; D gene: TRBD1; J gene: TRBJ1-2; clone size: NA; CDR3 protein: CASSPGQGLGYTF; CDR3 DNA: TGTGCCAGCAGCCCGGGACAGGGGCTTGGCTACACCTTC
V gene: TRBV3-1/TRBV3-2; D gene: TRBD1; J gene: TRBJ1-1; clone size: NA; CDR3 protein: CASSQEGRRGAFF; CDR3 DNA: TGTGCCAGCAGCCAAGAAGGGCGCAGGGGGGCTTTCTTT
V gene: TRBV2; D gene: NA; J gene: TRBJ1-3; clone size: NA; CDR3 protein: CASRGMTVYSGNTIYF; CDR3 DNA: TGTGCCAGCAGAGGGATGACAGTTTACTCTGGAAACACCATATATTTT
V gene: TRBV9; D gene: NA; J gene: TRBJ2-1; clone size: NA; CDR3 protein: CASNPRGGVNDEQFF; CDR3 DNA: TGTGCCAGCAACCCCAGGGGAGGGGTAAACGATGAGCAGTTCTTC